Included here is one T cell receptor (beta chain) sequence, with context. What it binds is unknown. This CDR3 region has 15 residues. Trimming stripped 0 bases from V and 6 bases from J, with 14 bases between. CDR1 is MNHEY and CDR2 is SVGAGI in the germline V gene. The sample comes from a study of T cell responses to AZD1222 COVID-19 vaccine. Sequencing used immunoSEQ multiplex PCR; TCRdb keeps in-frame clones, though not all of them. The data hold over 150,000 clones, with over 80% observed a single time. Notes on the study in general: Just a handful of people given AZD1222 tested seropositive at baseline. Clonal diversity may have been underestimated, and the donors were mostly white British, with more females than males.

This TCR derives from an adult in good health. The V gene is TRBV6-5, the J gene TRBJ1-2, with D perhaps TRBD1 (6 bases). The input for sequencing was peripheral blood, taken on day 0 of AZD1222 vaccination. The CDR3 coding sequence is TGTGCCAGCAGTTACTCGAGGAAGGGGGTGGATGGCTACACCTTC. As protein: CASSYSRKGVDGYTF.